These 20 T cell receptor beta chains share one sample of origin, sequenced in a study of cytomegalovirus exposure and HLA in healthy donors. Data came from immunoSEQ multiplex PCR; TCRdb stores just in-frame clones and leaves some out. The sample has about 400,000 clones, about nine tenths seen once; the top ten hold roughly 0.82%. Sequenced material: PBMCs. Receptor source: a woman aged 18-30 years in good health and CMV-seronegative.

The V call is TRBV5-8, the J call TRBJ2-3; D is unresolved. V was clipped by 4 bases and J by 0 bases, with 18 bases between them. This CDR3 has 17 residues. The germline gives CDR1 SGHTS, CDR2 YDEGEE. The CDR3 sequence: CASSLPPGSPSTDTQYF. The CDR3 DNA follows: TGTGCCAGCAGCCTCCCCCCCGGGTCACCTAGCACAGATACGCAGTATTTT.

The gene calls are TRBV7-3 and TRBJ1-1; the match to TRBD1 covers 9 bases. Germline assignment: CDR1 SGHTA and CDR2 FQGTGA. Unmatched junction bases numbered 3, after V lost 2 bases and J lost 5 bases. CDR3 size: 14 residues. The CDR3 protein is CASSLHDRGTEAFF. As DNA, the CDR3 is TGTGCCAGCAGCTTACATGACAGGGGGACTGAAGCTTTCTTT. Together with reference TRBV7-3 and TRBJ1-1, the CDR3 gives the full variable domain: GAGVSQTPSNKVTEKGKYVELRCDPISGHTALYWYRQSLGQGPEFLIYFQGTGAADDSGLPNDRFFAVRPEGSVSTLKIQRTERGDSAVYLCASSLHDRGTEAFFGQGTRLTVV.

The chain recombines TRBV29-1 with TRBJ2-2; D possibly corresponds to TRBD1 (6 bases). The V gene's germline CDR1 is SQVTM and CDR2 ANQGSEA. Trimming took 5 bases from V and 0 from J, leaving 16 bases between them. The CDR3 runs 16 residues. CDR3 DNA: TGCAGCGTTCTGTCGACCGGGACACCGAACACCGGGGAGCTGTTTTTT. This translates into CSVLSTGTPNTGELFF.

The CDR3 bases are TGCGCCAGCAGCTTGGTGGCGGGGGCACGGGAGCAGTACTTC. This gives the protein CASSLVAGAREQYF. V gene TRBV5-1 combines with J gene TRBJ2-7, with D maybe TRBD2 (7 bases). The CDR3 length is 14 residues. CDR1 is SGHRS, CDR2 YFSETQ, per germline. Trimming pared 0 bases from V and 7 bases from J, leaving 14 bases between.

This clone was seen a single time. V is TRBV5-1 and J is TRBJ2-3, with a possible D match to TRBD2 (5 bases). Germline loops: CDR1 SGHRS, CDR2 YFSETQ. The V end lost 1 base, the J end lost 1 base, and 10 bases lay between the germline ends. This CDR3 is 15 amino acids long. CDR3 residues: CASSLRESGTDTQYF. In DNA form, the CDR3 reads TGCGCCAGCAGCTTGAGGGAGTCCGGCACAGATACGCAGTATTTT.

The chain has TRBV19 and TRBJ2-7; 10 bases line up with TRBD2. CDR1 and CDR2 (germline): LNHDA, SQIVND (reference sequence). There are 14 residues in the CDR3. Trimming at V came to 5 bases and at J to 9 bases, leaving 10 bases not matched to a gene. The CDR3 sequence is CASSPNPGLAPQYF. In DNA, the CDR3 is TGTGCCAGTAGTCCGAATCCGGGACTAGCGCCGCAGTACTTC.

This chain uses TRBV19 with TRBJ1-1, with 7 bases aligning to TRBD1. The CDR3 extends over 15 amino acids. V dropped 1 base and J dropped 4; count of bases not matched to a gene: 6. Germline CDR1 and CDR2: LNHDA and SQIVND (reference sequence). The CDR3 region is CASSIGRQGSTEAFF. The DNA of the CDR3 is TGTGCCAGTAGTATAGGCCGACAGGGCTCCACTGAAGCTTTCTTT.

The chain joins TRBV25-1 to TRBJ1-1; D gene uncertain. Trimming took off 2 bases at V and 0 bases at J, with 10 bases between the two ends. This CDR3 comprises 15 residues. CDR1 and CDR2 (germline): MGHDK, SYGVNS. The DNA of the CDR3 is TGTGCCAGCAGTGAAAGCCGTTATTTGAACACTGAAGCTTTCTTT. This gives the protein CASSESRYLNTEAFF. Using reference TRBV25-1 and TRBJ1-1 for the parts outside the CDR3, the full variable domain is EADIYQTPRYLVIGTGKKITLECSQTMGHDKMYWYQQDPGMELHLIHYSYGVNSTEKGDLSSESTVSRIRTEHFPLTLESARPSHTSQYLCASSESRYLNTEAFFGQGTRLTVV.

J is TRBJ2-5 and V is TRBV5-1, with D unresolved. V shed 1 base and J shed 0 bases, with 10 bases lying between them. Per the germline V gene, CDR1 is SGHRS and CDR2 is YFSETQ. The CDR3 has 15 residues. The CDR3 bases are TGCGCCAGCAGCTTGTTTCATAGCTACCAAGAGACCCAGTACTTC. Residues: CASSLFHSYQETQYF.

The gene calls are TRBV7-8 and TRBJ2-7; 10 bases fit TRBD1. The junction had 4 bases not matched to a gene; V was cut back by 5 bases and J by 6 bases. The CDR3 length is 13 residues. CDR1 is SGHVS and CDR2 is FQNEAQ in the germline V gene. CDR3: CASSGDRGVEQYF. CDR3 bases: TGTGCCAGCAGCGGGGACAGGGGAGTCGAGCAGTACTTC.

CDR3 DNA: TGTGCCAGTACGCAAAAGGTGCTAGCGGGAGGGCCTTCTGGCGGGGAGCTGTTTTTT. Translated: CASTQKVLAGGPSGGELFF. The chain is built from TRBV19 and TRBJ2-2, with TRBD2 matching 12 bases. Unmatched junction bases numbered 19, after V lost 7 bases and J lost 7 bases. There are 19 residues in the CDR3. Germline CDR1 reads LNHDA; CDR2 reads SQIVND (reference sequence).

The chain combines TRBV4-1 with TRBJ1-1; possible D gene TRBD1, 5 bases. V lost 2 bases and J lost 5, with 9 bases in between. CDR3 length: 13 residues. Germline-derived CDR1 and CDR2 are MGHRA and YSYEKL. The CDR3 reads CASSQRGRTEAFF. CDR3 DNA sequence: TGCGCCAGCAGCCAACGGGGGAGAACTGAAGCTTTCTTT.

The count of this clone is one. V is TRBV4-1 and J is TRBJ2-7; 16 bases map to TRBD2. Per the germline V gene, CDR1 is MGHRA and CDR2 is YSYEKL. CDR3 length: 16 residues. Trimming at V came to 4 bases and at J to 7 bases, leaving 7 bases not matched to a gene. The CDR3 bases are TGCGCCAGCAGCCTTGGGACTAGCGGGGGGGCATGGGAGCAGTACTTC. This encodes CASSLGTSGGAWEQYF.

The rearrangement uses TRBV30 and TRBJ2-1; 7 bases line up with TRBD1. The CDR3 is 16 residues long. The V gene's germline CDR1 is GTSNPN and CDR2 SVGIG (reference sequence). V lost 3 bases to trimming and J lost 4 bases; unmatched junction nucleotides: 12. The CDR3 DNA is TGTGCCTGGAGCCAAAAGGGGGCCGGCCTTTACAATGAGCAGTTCTTC. Amino acids: CAWSQKGAGLYNEQFF. The full variable domain, in which reference TRBV30 and TRBJ2-1 provide the parts outside the CDR3, is SQTIHQWPATLVQPVGSPLSLECTVEGTSNPNLYWYRQAAGRGLQLLFYSVGIGQISSEVPQNLSASRPQDRQFILSSKKLLLSDSGFYLCAWSQKGAGLYNEQFFGPGTRLTVL.

The genes are TRBV2 and TRBJ2-7, with 7 bases aligning to TRBD2. This CDR3 region has 14 residues. Germline assignment: CDR1 SNHLY and CDR2 FYNNEI. V shed 4 bases, J shed 1 base, and the junction held 4 bases outside the gene matches. The CDR3 sequence is CASSGTSASYEQYF. CDR3 bases: TGTGCCAGCAGTGGAACTAGCGCGTCCTACGAGCAGTACTTC.

This clone has more than one count but fewer than ten. The V call is TRBV27, the J call TRBJ2-1, with 10 nucleotides matching TRBD1. In germline, CDR1 is MNHEY, CDR2 SMNVEV (reference sequence). Trimming at V came to 6 bases and at J to 7 bases, leaving 3 bases not matched to a gene. The CDR3 has 13 residues. DNA of the CDR3: TGTGCCAGCAGGACAGGGGGCCGAAATGAGCAGTTCTTC. Encoded protein: CASRTGGRNEQFF.

This chain joins TRBV19 and TRBJ2-7; 9 nucleotides agree with TRBD1. The germline gives CDR1 LNHDA, CDR2 SQIVND (reference sequence). V was pared by 5 bases and J by 0 bases, with 8 bases of the junction left unmatched. The CDR3 loop spans 16 amino acids. CDR3: CASSPQGQGASYEQYF. The CDR3 DNA reads as TGTGCCAGTAGTCCGCAGGGACAGGGCGCCTCCTACGAGCAGTACTTC.

The rearrangement links TRBV7-6 to TRBJ1-5, with D maybe TRBD1 (5 bases). CDR1 is SGHVS and CDR2 is FNYEAQ in the germline V gene. CDR3 size: 14 residues. Trimming removed 1 base at V and 11 bases at J, with 15 bases between. The CDR3 is CASSLGPGQSAQHF. Here the CDR3 DNA reads TGTGCCAGCAGCTTAGGGCCAGGACAATCAGCCCAGCATTTT. The full variable domain, rest sourced from reference TRBV7-6 and TRBJ1-5, is GAGVSQSPRYKVTKRGQDVALRCDPISGHVSLYWYRQALGQGPEFLTYFNYEAQQDKSGLPNDRFSAERPEGSISTLTIQRTEQRDSAMYRCASSLGPGQSAQHFGDGTRLSIL.

This clone was picked up one time. CDR3 bases: TGTGCCAGCAGCCAAGATACGGCGAGCGGGGGGGCCTTTGAGCAGTTCTTC. This encodes CASSQDTASGGAFEQFF. The chain recombines TRBV4-2 with TRBJ2-1; TRBD2 matches 10 bases. J was trimmed by 9 bases and V by 0 bases; bases with no gene match: 11. Per the germline V gene, CDR1 is LGHNA and CDR2 is YNFKEQ. The CDR3 consists of 17 residues.

The chain links TRBV15 to TRBJ1-1, with a tentative D call TRBD1 (6 bases). Looked up from germline, CDR1 is LNHNV and CDR2 is YYDKDF (reference sequence). The CDR3 loop spans 14 amino acids. V was cut by 3 bases and J by 0 bases, with 8 bases left in between. In DNA, the CDR3 is TGTGCCACCAGCAGGGACAGTATGAACACTGAAGCTTTCTTT. It yields the protein CATSRDSMNTEAFF.